The 6 T cell receptor beta chains reported below all come from one sample, sequenced in a study of regulatory T cells in long-lasting Graves disease. The time point is: newly diagnosed GD, antithyroid drugs for less than 3 months. Preparation of the TCR library used RNA extracted from PBMCs. Researchers made TCR beta libraries by using iRepertoire HTBI primers and running Arm-PCR on CDR3 regions. MiXCR, applied by TCRdb to the multiplex PCR reads, yields one record per CDR3 protein. Here the sample spans hundreds of thousands of distinct CDR3 sequences, roughly 14% being singletons. This same sample was also part of a study on T cells in Graves' hyperthyroidism and ophthalmopathy.

Sample: peripheral blood mononuclear cells (PBMCs), taken at new diagnosis, from a patient treated with antithyroid drugs. These receptors all come from a man aged 25 to 45 with Graves disease.

In this sample, this clonotype turned up many times. The chain couples TRBV27 to TRBJ2-7, with TRBD2 as a possible D gene (5 bases). The V gene lost 5 bases and the J gene lost 3 bases, with 20 bases spanning the gap. The germline gives CDR1 MNHEY, CDR2 SMNVEV (reference sequence). The CDR3 is 16 amino acids. CDR3 loop: CASSVSGESGIYEQYF. CDR3 nucleotides: TGTGCCAGCAGTGTGTCCGGGGAGTCGGGCATCTACGAGCAGTACTTC.

On this clonotype itself: A read error may be the cause here, since a much bigger clone is one base away. V and J are TRBV6-1 and TRBJ2-2; D perhaps matches TRBD1 (5 bases). Trimming took 10 bases from V and 3 from J, leaving 12 bases between them. CDR1 MNHNS and CDR2 SASEGT come from the germline V gene. The CDR3 spans 13 residues. CDR3 sequence reads: CANFRQHTGELFF. DNA for the CDR3: TGTGCCAACTTCCGACAGCACACCGGGGAGCTGTTTTTT.

This clonotype was seen a handful of times. The chain links TRBV20-1 to TRBJ2-7, with D perhaps TRBD2 (6 bases). This CDR3 is built from 16 residues. The germline V and J ends were trimmed by 6 bases and 3 bases, with 24 bases remaining between them. Germline V gene sequence: CDR1 DFQATT, CDR2 SNEGSKA (reference sequence). The CDR3: CSATIPIGGISYEQYF. CDR3 DNA sequence: TGCAGTGCGACGATTCCCATTGGGGGGATCAGCTACGAGCAGTACTTC.

The genes are TRBV30 and TRBJ2-5; the match to TRBD2 covers 11 bases. J lost 2 bases, V lost 2 bases, and 1 base had no gene match. Per germline, CDR1 GTSNPN and CDR2 SVGIG (reference sequence). The CDR3 has 14 amino acids. The DNA for the CDR3 is TGTGCCTGGAGTAGACTAGCGGGACAAGAGACCCAGTACTTC. Translation: CAWSRLAGQETQYF.

The chain has TRBV5-1 and TRBJ1-3, with a weak D call TRBD1 (6 bases). CDR3 length equals 14 residues. Germline-derived CDR1 and CDR2 are SGHRS and YFSETQ. Trimming cost V 4 bases and J 4 bases, with 12 bases left between them. Here the CDR3 reads CASSNTGYGNTIYF. CDR3 sequence (DNA): TGCGCCAGCAGCAATACAGGGTACGGAAACACCATATATTTT.

This clonotype was observed many times. The chain uses TRBV25-1 and TRBJ2-5; D is possibly TRBD1 or TRBD2 (5 bases each). V was trimmed by 2 bases and J by 4 bases, leaving 17 bases between them. This CDR3 region has 16 residues. Germline V CDR1 and CDR2: MGHDK, SYGVNS. Written as DNA, the CDR3 is TGTGCCAGCAGTGAAAGGGCCCGGTGGGGGAGAGAGACCCAGTACTTC. Translated: CASSERARWGRETQYF.